Below are 27 T cell receptor beta chains sequenced from a single sample in a study of Graves' ophthalmopathy and Graves' hyperthyroidism. Transcripts of RNA were the source for amplifying TCR beta CDR3 regions. An opening RT-PCR round employed HTBI primers and preceded a second-round multiplex PCR. A single record per CDR3 protein comes from TCRdb applying MiXCR to the multiplex PCR reads. The sample includes 650,000 to 900,000 distinct CDR3 sequences, around 40% of them seen just once. The sequenced material came from peripheral blood. These receptors were obtained from an adult man with Graves' ophthalmopathy.

This chain links TRBV25-1 with TRBJ1-4; D is uncertain. The germline V and J ends were trimmed by 6 bases and 4 bases, with 15 bases remaining between them. Per the germline V gene, CDR1 is MGHDK and CDR2 is SYGVNS. The CDR3 is 15 residues long. The CDR3 is CASSQSTDLNEKLFF. The CDR3, as DNA: TGTGCCAGCAGCCAATCTACAGACCTTAATGAAAAACTGTTTTTT.

This clonotype occurred a few times. The chain links TRBV20-1 to TRBJ2-7; 9 nucleotides match TRBD1. The germline V gene has CDR1 DFQATT and CDR2 SNEGSKA (reference sequence). The CDR3 spans 14 residues. The ends lost 1 base at V and 1 base at J; junction bases unmatched: 2. The CDR3 DNA follows: TGCAGTGCTAGAGGGGGACAGGGATCCTACGAGCAGTACTTC. Translating gives CSARGGQGSYEQYF.

The chain carries TRBV6-1 and TRBJ2-5; 9 bases align to TRBD1. Germline CDR1 reads MNHNS; CDR2 reads SASEGT. V gave up 6 bases and J gave up 7 bases; unmatched junction bases: 9. This CDR3 region has 14 residues. The CDR3 reads CASRLDRGKATQYF. The CDR3 DNA reads as TGTGCCAGCAGGCTGGACAGGGGTAAAGCGACCCAGTACTTC.

This clonotype was detected only a few times. This chain links TRBV3-1 with TRBJ2-5; 11 positions match TRBD2. Germline V gene data show CDR1 as LGHDT and CDR2 as YNNKEL (reference sequence). The CDR3 is 12 amino acids. CDR3 sequence reads: CATGLAEETQYF. Written as DNA, the CDR3 is TGTGCTACGGGACTAGCGGAAGAGACCCAGTACTTC.

This clonotype was counted between two and nine times. The genes are TRBV29-1 and TRBJ1-1; D not resolved. CDR3 length equals 12 residues. V lost 8 bases to trimming and J lost 0 bases, with 10 bases between them. Germline loops: CDR1 SQVTM, CDR2 ANQGSEA. CDR3 residues: CSLEAVNTEAFF. The CDR3 DNA sequence: TGCAGCTTGGAGGCCGTGAACACTGAAGCTTTCTTT.

As concerns this clonotype: This may come from a read error, since a much larger clone is one base off. The gene calls are TRBV20-1 and TRBJ2-6, with D unclear. CDR1 and CDR2 from the germline V gene are DFQATT and SNEGSKA (reference sequence). The CDR3 has 12 residues. The CDR3 sequence: CSARPFSNVPTF. The CDR3 DNA sequence: TGCAGTGCCAGACCATTCTCCAACGTCCCGACTTTC.

This chain uses TRBV5-5 with TRBJ2-6; D may be TRBD1 (6 bases). CDR1 SGHKS and CDR2 YYEKEE come from the germline V gene (reference sequence). Trimming took off 1 base at V and 0 bases at J, with 14 bases between the two ends. The CDR3 length is 18 residues. CDR3 amino acids: CASSLIGQRSSGANVLTF. The DNA of the CDR3 is TGTGCCAGCAGCTTGATCGGACAGCGAAGCTCTGGGGCCAACGTCCTGACTTTC. The full variable domain, its missing parts supplied by reference TRBV5-5 and TRBJ2-6, is DAGVTQSPTHLIKTRGQQVTLRCSPISGHKSVSWYQQVLGQGPQFIFQYYEKEERGRGNFPDRFSARQFPNYSSELNVNALLLGDSALYLCASSLIGQRSSGANVLTFGAGSRLTVL.

This clonotype was detected ten times or more. V usage is TRBV7-9 and J usage is TRBJ2-7; D remains ambiguous. From germline, CDR1 is SEHNR and CDR2 FQNEAQ (reference sequence). With 5 bases removed from V and 4 bases from J, the gap between germline ends came to 6 bases. This CDR3 comprises 11 residues. The CDR3 DNA reads as TGTGCCAGCAGCCCGAAATACGAGCAGTACTTC. It specifies CASSPKYEQYF.

A few counts support this clonotype. The rearrangement joins TRBV2 to TRBJ1-2; the D gene is possibly TRBD1 (6 bases). V was trimmed by 6 bases and J by 7 bases, leaving 18 bases between them. Germline loops: CDR1 SNHLY, CDR2 FYNNEI. CDR3 size: 14 residues. The chain's CDR3 is CASSQDIRGFGYTF. The CDR3 DNA reads as TGTGCCAGCAGCCAAGACATTAGGGGGTTTGGCTACACCTTC.

The chain links TRBV24-1 to TRBJ2-7; 9 bases match TRBD1. There are 13 residues in the CDR3. The V gene's germline CDR1 is KGHDR and CDR2 SFDVKD. V lost 4 bases to trimming and J lost 7 bases; unmatched junction nucleotides: 4. The DNA for the CDR3 is TGTGCCACCAGTGACCCAGGGACAGGGGAGCAGTACTTC. Protein product: CATSDPGTGEQYF.

This chain joins TRBV7-2 and TRBJ2-5; D tentatively fits TRBD1 or TRBD2 (7 bases each). The V end was cut by 4 bases, the J end by 7 bases, with 19 bases between. The CDR3 contains 15 residues. Per the germline V gene, CDR1 is SGHTA and CDR2 is FQGNSA. In nucleotides, the CDR3 is TGTGCCAGCAGCTCAAGGGGGGGGGCAGGGGGGACCCAGTACTTC. Its translation is CASSSRGGAGGTQYF.

As regards this clonotype: A much larger clone differs from this one at a single base, so this may be a read error. CDR3 region: CASSVERSQPQHF. In DNA, the CDR3 is TGTGCCAGCAGTGTTGAAAGAAGTCAGCCCCAGCATTTT. The chain combines TRBV2 with TRBJ1-5; the D is unclear. The V and J ends lost 4 bases and 6 bases respectively, with 10 bases between them. From germline, CDR1 is SNHLY and CDR2 FYNNEI. The CDR3 runs 13 residues.

This clonotype was picked up one time. One junction end disagrees with the germline gene, perhaps due to a read error. V is TRBV7-2 and J is TRBJ1-1, with 7 bases lining up with TRBD1. Germline V CDR1 and CDR2: SGHTA, FQGNSA. The CDR3 extends over 13 amino acids. CDR3 in amino acids: CAGSLARTGEAFF. Written as DNA, the CDR3 is TGTGCCGGCAGCTTAGCCCGGACAGGAGAAGCTTTCTTT.

J is TRBJ1-4 and V is TRBV6-5; D not resolved. Germline lookup yields CDR1 MNHEY and CDR2 SVGAGI. V gave up 6 bases and J gave up 0 bases, with 11 bases separating them. This CDR3 has 15 residues. The CDR3 here is CASRLRAATNEKLFF. DNA of the CDR3: TGTGCCAGCAGGCTACGCGCTGCAACTAATGAAAAACTGTTTTTT.

The chain links TRBV7-9 to TRBJ1-1; possibly TRBD1 for D (6 bases). V lost 2 bases to trimming and J lost 7 bases, with 11 bases between them. The CDR3 has 13 amino acids. The germline V gene encodes CDR1 SEHNR and CDR2 FQNEAQ (reference sequence). The CDR3 reads CASSLTVQGEAFF. Here the CDR3 DNA reads TGTGCCAGCAGCTTAACGGTACAGGGTGAAGCTTTCTTT.

This clonotype was seen only a few times. This rearrangement joins TRBV7-3 to TRBJ2-5; the D is unclear. Per germline, CDR1 SGHTA and CDR2 FQGTGA. The CDR3 has 13 amino acids. Trimming pared 5 bases from V and 1 base from J, leaving 8 bases between. CDR3 region: CASSGNPQETQYF. The DNA for the CDR3 is TGTGCCAGCAGCGGCAACCCCCAAGAGACCCAGTACTTC.

V gene TRBV5-5 combines with J gene TRBJ1-5; the D is unclear. The CDR3 is made up of 13 amino acids. The germline V and J ends were trimmed by 0 bases and 6 bases, with 7 bases remaining between them. Germline V lookup: CDR1 SGHKS, CDR2 YYEKEE (reference sequence). As DNA, the CDR3 is TGTGCCAGCAGCTTGGCCGGGGTTCAGCCCCAGCATTTT. As protein: CASSLAGVQPQHF.

The J gene is TRBJ1-1, the V gene TRBV7-8; weak D call: TRBD1 (6 bases). Trimming removed 5 bases from V and 2 bases from J, with 15 bases in between. Germline CDR1 SGHVS, CDR2 FQNEAQ. This CDR3 region has 15 residues. The CDR3 spells CASSPSGTSNTEAFF. The CDR3 bases are TGTGCCAGCAGCCCGAGCGGGACATCAAACACTGAAGCTTTCTTT.

In this sample, this clonotype turned up many times. The chain employs TRBV19 and TRBJ1-1; no clear D. The CDR3 extends over 13 amino acids. The germline gives CDR1 LNHDA, CDR2 SQIVND (reference sequence). V lost 5 bases and J lost 0, with 7 bases in between. In DNA form, the CDR3 reads TGTGCCAGTAGTCACAGCATGAACACTGAAGCTTTCTTT. Protein sequence: CASSHSMNTEAFF.

This chain joins TRBV29-1 and TRBJ1-6, with a weak D call TRBD1 (5 bases). This CDR3 is 14 amino acids long. V lost 6 bases and J lost 8, with 17 bases in between. CDR1 and CDR2 (germline): SQVTM, ANQGSEA. CDR3 residues: CSVLGGGGDSPLHF. The CDR3 DNA is TGCAGCGTCCTCGGGGGGGGGGGGGATTCACCCCTCCACTTT.

J is TRBJ1-3 and V is TRBV7-2, with TRBD1 matching over 9 bases. The germline gives CDR1 SGHTA, CDR2 FQGNSA. After removal of 5 bases from V and 3 bases from J, the junction contained 8 bases not matched to a gene. There are 16 residues in the CDR3. CDR3 coding DNA: TGTGCCAGCAGCCTTATACAGGGGGCTTATGGAAACACCATATATTTT. This codes for CASSLIQGAYGNTIYF.

About this clonotype: This could be a read error, since a much larger clone is one nucleotide away. The genes are TRBV11-1 and TRBJ1-4; unclear D gene. CDR1 is SGHAT, CDR2 FQDESV, per germline (reference sequence). The CDR3 has 14 residues. Trimming left V 3 bases short and J 12 bases short, with 17 bases between. This chain's CDR3 is CASSFLVLGAELFF. As DNA, the CDR3 is TGTGCCAGCAGCTTCCTCGTTCTGGGCGCTGAACTGTTTTTT.

The CDR3 protein is CASSLERGRTGELFF. CDR3 nucleotide sequence: TGTGCCAGCAGCTTAGAACGGGGGCGCACCGGGGAGCTGTTTTTT. The chain joins TRBV11-2 to TRBJ2-2, with D perhaps TRBD1 or TRBD2 (6 bases each). The germline V and J ends were trimmed by 0 bases and 4 bases, with 9 bases remaining between them. Germline CDR1 and CDR2: SGHAT and FQNNGV. The CDR3 contains 15 residues.

This clonotype is a singleton in its sample. CDR3 nucleotide sequence: TGCAGCGCTGGAGGCGGGACAGTTGACTACGAGCAGTACTTC. Protein: CSAGGGTVDYEQYF. The chain uses TRBV29-1 and TRBJ2-7; weak D call: TRBD1 (7 bases). V was shortened by 7 bases and J by 3 bases, with 19 bases between the two germline ends. Germline values: CDR1 SQVTM, CDR2 ANQGSEA. CDR3 length: 14 amino acids.

The chain couples TRBV11-2 to TRBJ1-2; D possibly corresponds to TRBD1 (5 bases). CDR1 and CDR2 from the germline V gene are SGHAT and FQNNGV. CDR3 length: 17 residues. Trimming took 4 bases from V and 8 from J, leaving 26 bases between them. In DNA, the CDR3 is TGTGCCAGCAGCTCCATACTGGGTCAGGGCGGGGGAAAGGGCTACACCTTC. Residues: CASSSILGQGGGKGYTF.

This clonotype was recorded a few times. The chain combines TRBV6-6 with TRBJ2-5; D remains ambiguous. Trimming took 2 bases from V and 3 from J, leaving 10 bases between them. The CDR3 runs to 14 residues. Germline V gene sequence: CDR1 MNHNY, CDR2 SVGAGI (reference sequence). CDR3 coding DNA: TGTGCCAGCAGTTACGGTCAGGCCAAAGAGACCCAGTACTTC. Amino acids: CASSYGQAKETQYF.

To note about this clonotype: A much bigger clone sits one base away, suggesting this may be a read error. The chain couples TRBV7-8 to TRBJ1-2; 10 bases line up with TRBD1. The CDR3 covers 16 residues. CDR1 is SGHVS, CDR2 FQNEAQ, per germline. The CDR3 region is CANSLAGTGVNYGYTF. The CDR3 DNA follows: TGTGCCAACAGCTTGGCCGGGACAGGGGTCAACTATGGCTACACCTTC.